The sequence of this T cell receptor (beta chain) was determined in a study of cytomegalovirus exposure and HLA in healthy donors. Study-level results: TCR beta V segments were, for the most part, productive about 87% or about 30% of the time in an earlier analysis. The authors later linked a missense DCLRE1C variant to TCR beta V- and J-gene trimming. The authors confirmed in vitro that a few CMV-associated chains were specific for CMV antigens.

Regarding this clone: As yet, its antigen is unknown.

The PCR used 60 Vbeta and 13 Jbeta primers. TCRdb's copy holds only in-frame clones and misses some; the assay was immunoSEQ multiplex PCR. Found here are 30,000 to 50,000 clones; the top ten clones hold about 3.2%. The source material was PBMCs. The sequence was obtained from a woman aged 30 to 39 in good health and CMV-seropositive.

This CDR3 reads CASSGTGLWFF. CDR3 in DNA: TGCGCCAGCAGTGGGACTGGCCTATGGTTCTTC. The chain couples TRBV5-1 to TRBJ2-1; D is perhaps TRBD2 (6 bases). With 5 bases removed from V and 15 bases from J, the gap between germline ends came to 15 bases. Germline assignment: CDR1 SGHRS and CDR2 YFSETQ. This CDR3 has 11 amino acids.